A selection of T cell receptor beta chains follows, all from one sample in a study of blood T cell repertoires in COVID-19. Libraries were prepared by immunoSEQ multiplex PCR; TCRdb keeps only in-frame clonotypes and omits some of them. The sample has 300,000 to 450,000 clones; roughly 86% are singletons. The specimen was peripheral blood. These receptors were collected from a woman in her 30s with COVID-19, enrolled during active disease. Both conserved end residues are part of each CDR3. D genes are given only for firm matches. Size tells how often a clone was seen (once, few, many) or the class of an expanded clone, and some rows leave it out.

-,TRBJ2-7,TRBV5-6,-,TGTGCCAGCAGCGTGGGGGCTGTCGTCTACGAGCAGTACTTC,CASSVGAVVYEQYF
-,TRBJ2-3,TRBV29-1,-,TGCAGCGTTGTTGGGCCCCCTTTCACAGATACGCAGTATTTT,CSVVGPPFTDTQYF
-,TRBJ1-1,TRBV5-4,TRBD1,TGTGCCGGAAGGACAGGGGGAACTGAAGCTTTCTTT,CAGRTGGTEAFF
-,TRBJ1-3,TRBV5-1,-,TGCGCCAGCAGCCTACTAAGCGACTCTGGAAACACCATATATTTT,CASSLLSDSGNTIYF
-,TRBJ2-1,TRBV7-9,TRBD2,TGTGCCAGCAGCTACTACGGGACTAGCGAATCCTACAATGAGCAGTTCTTC,CASSYYGTSESYNEQFF
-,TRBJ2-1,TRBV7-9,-,TGTGCCAGCACACAATACAATGAGCAGTTCTTC,CASTQYNEQFF
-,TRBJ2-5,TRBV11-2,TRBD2,TGTGCCAGCAGCTTAGGTTGGGGCCGGGGGGGCGGGCGGACCCAGTACTTC,CASSLGWGRGGGRTQYF
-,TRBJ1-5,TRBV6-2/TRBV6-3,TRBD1,TGTGCCAGCAGCCGACAGGGCCACAATCAGCCCCAGCATTTT,CASSRQGHNQPQHF
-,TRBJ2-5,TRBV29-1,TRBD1,TGCAGCGTACGGGACAGGGAAGAGACCCAGTACTTC,CSVRDREETQYF
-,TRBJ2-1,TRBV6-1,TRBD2,TGTGCCAGCAGTGAAGAAGCGGGATCCTACAATGAGCAGTTCTTC,CASSEEAGSYNEQFF
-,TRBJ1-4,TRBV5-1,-,TGCGCCAGCAGCTTCAGCTCGATTGCAGGGGCAAAGATGTTT,CASSFSSIAGAKMF
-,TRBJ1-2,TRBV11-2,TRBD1,TGTGCCAGCAGCTTAGTTGGAAGGGGGCCTTATGGCTACACCTTC,CASSLVGRGPYGYTF
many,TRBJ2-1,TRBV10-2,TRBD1,TGCGCCAGCTCCCGATCTAGACAGGGGGTAAATGAGCAGTTCTTC,CASSRSRQGVNEQFF
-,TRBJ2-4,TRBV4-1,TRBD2,TGCGCCAGCAGCCAAGATCTGGGCGGGAGCTCGGTGGGCAAAAACATTCAGTACTTC,CASSQDLGGSSVGKNIQYF
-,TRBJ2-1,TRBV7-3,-,TGTGCCAGCAGCTTTGAGCGGGCCAGCTACAATGAGCAGTTCTTC,CASSFERASYNEQFF
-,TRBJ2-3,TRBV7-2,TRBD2,TGTGCCAGCAACTTTGGACTAGCCACAGATACGCAGTATTTT,CASNFGLATDTQYF
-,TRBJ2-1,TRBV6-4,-,TGTGCCAGCAGTCCCAGTTCTCACAATGAGCAGTTCTTC,CASSPSSHNEQFF
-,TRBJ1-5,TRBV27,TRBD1,TGTGCCAGCAGTTTATCAGGGGGCGTGCATCAGCCCCAGCATTTT,CASSLSGGVHQPQHF
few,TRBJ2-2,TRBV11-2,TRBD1,TGTGCCAGCAGCTTCGGACAGGCGGACACCGGGGAGCTGTTTTTT,CASSFGQADTGELFF
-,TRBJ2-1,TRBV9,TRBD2,TGTGCCAGCAGCCCCTACCAGGGACTAGCGAGTGAGCAGTTCTTC,CASSPYQGLASEQFF
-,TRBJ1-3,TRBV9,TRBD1,TGTGCCAGCAGCGCTACTCAGGGGGCGATTGGAAACACCATATATTTT,CASSATQGAIGNTIYF
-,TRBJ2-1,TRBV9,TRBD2,TGTGCCAGCAGCGTAGCGGGGGGGCCCCCCTACAATGAGCAGTTCTTC,CASSVAGGPPYNEQFF
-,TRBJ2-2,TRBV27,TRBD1,TGTGCCAGCAAATCAGGGGGCGCTTCGGGGACCGGGGAGCTGTTTTTT,CASKSGGASGTGELFF
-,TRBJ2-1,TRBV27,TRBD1,TGTGCCAGCAGCACTAGACAGGGGCGTCTTGAGCAGTTCTTC,CASSTRQGRLEQFF
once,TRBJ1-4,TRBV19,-,TGTGCCACGTTGCAGGGAGGAGAAAAACTGTTTTTT,CATLQGGEKLFF
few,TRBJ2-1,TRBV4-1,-,TGCGCCAGCAGCCAAGGGGCGGGGGCAAATGAGCAGTTCTTC,CASSQGAGANEQFF
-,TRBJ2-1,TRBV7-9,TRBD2,TGTGCCAGCAGCCCGGTGGGTAGCGGGAGAAAGGACAATGAGCAGTTCTTC,CASSPVGSGRKDNEQFF
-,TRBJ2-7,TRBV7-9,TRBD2,TGTGCCAGCGGGTCGGGGGGGTTCCCCTACGAGCAGTACTTC,CASGSGGFPYEQYF
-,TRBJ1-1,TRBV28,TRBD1,TGTGCCAGCAGTGATACAGGGGGCTGGGAAGCTTTCTTT,CASSDTGGWEAFF
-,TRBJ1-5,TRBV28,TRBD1,TGTGCCAGCACCCCGGGACAGGCCCGCAATCAGCCCCAGCATTTT,CASTPGQARNQPQHF
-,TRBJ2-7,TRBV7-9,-,TGTGCCAGCAGCCAGGGGCCGGGACGACGTCGGGAGCAGTACTTC,CASSQGPGRRREQYF
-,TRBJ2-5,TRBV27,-,TGTGCCAGCATGGGAGGGCAGGGGGCGCCGCGGGAGACCCAGTACTTC,CASMGGQGAPRETQYF
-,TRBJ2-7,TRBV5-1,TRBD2,TGCGCCAGCAGCACTCTATCCGGGACTATACGACACGAGCAGTACTTC,CASSTLSGTIRHEQYF
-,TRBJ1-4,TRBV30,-,TGTGCCTGGAGTGACAGTGCAACTAATGAAAAACTGTTTTTT,CAWSDSATNEKLFF
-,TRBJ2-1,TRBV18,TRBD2,TGTGCCAGCTCACCACCGACTAGCGGGAGGTTCTATGAGCAGTTCTTC,CASSPPTSGRFYEQFF
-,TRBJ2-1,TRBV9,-,TGTGCCAGCAGCCCTACGTGGGGAGGCAATGAGCAGTTCTTC,CASSPTWGGNEQFF
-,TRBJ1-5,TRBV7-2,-,TGTGCCAGCAGCTTCGGGGGGGGGAGCAATCAGCCCCAGCATTTT,CASSFGGGSNQPQHF
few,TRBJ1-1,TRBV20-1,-,TGCAGTGCTACAGGGAACACTGAAGCTTTCTTT,CSATGNTEAFF
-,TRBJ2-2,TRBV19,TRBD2,TGTGCCAGTTGCCCGGCGGGGGGCGCAGGCGGGGAGCTGTTTTTT,CASCPAGGAGGELFF
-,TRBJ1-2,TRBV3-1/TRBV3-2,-,TGTGCCAGCAGCTCCGTCGACAGACTAGGGTATGGCTACACCTTC,CASSSVDRLGYGYTF
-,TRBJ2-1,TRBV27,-,TGTGCCAGCAGTTTGTTTGGGAGGAACTACGATGAGCAGTTCTTC,CASSLFGRNYDEQFF
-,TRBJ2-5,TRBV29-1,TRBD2,TGCAGCGTCGACGGACTAGCGGCCCAAGAGACCCAGTACTTC,CSVDGLAAQETQYF
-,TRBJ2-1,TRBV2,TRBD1,TGTGCCAGCAGTCGGACAGGGAGCACTGAGCAGTTCTTC,CASSRTGSTEQFF
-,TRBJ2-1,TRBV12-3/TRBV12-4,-,TGTGCCAGCAGCCCTACTAGCAATCGGCAGTTCTTC,CASSPTSNRQFF
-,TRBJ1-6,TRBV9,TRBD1,TGTGCCAGCAGCCCTAAGTCGGACAGGGGGGATTCACCCCTCCACTTT,CASSPKSDRGDSPLHF
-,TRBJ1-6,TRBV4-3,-,TGCGCCAGCAGCCAAGACCCCCGGGGAAATTCACCCCTCCACTTT,CASSQDPRGNSPLHF
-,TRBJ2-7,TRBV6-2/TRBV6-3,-,TGTGCCAGCAGTTACCCCGGAGGGCGGCAGTACTTC,CASSYPGGRQYF
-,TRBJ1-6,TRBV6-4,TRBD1,TGTGCCAGCAGTGACGGGACAGGAGGGTCACCCCTCCACTTT,CASSDGTGGSPLHF
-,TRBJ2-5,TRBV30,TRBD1,TGTGCCCATAAATGGGGACAGGGGACCGGGACCCAGTACTTC,CAHKWGQGTGTQYF
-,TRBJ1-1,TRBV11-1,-,TGTGCCAGCAGCGCTCCCCGGGGGGCGCGGGCTGAAGCTTTCTTT,CASSAPRGARAEAFF
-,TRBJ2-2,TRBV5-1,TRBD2,TGCGCCAGCAGCTTGCCGCTAGCGGGGGGCACCGGGGAGCTGTTTTTT,CASSLPLAGGTGELFF
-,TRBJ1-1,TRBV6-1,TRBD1,TGTGCCAGCAGTGAGAGGACAGGGACTGAAGCTTTCTTT,CASSERTGTEAFF
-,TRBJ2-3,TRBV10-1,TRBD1,TGCGCCAGCAGTGGACAGGGGGGCGCAGATACGCAGTATTTT,CASSGQGGADTQYF
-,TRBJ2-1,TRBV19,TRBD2,TGTGCCAGTAGTATAGAAGTAGGACTAGCGGGAGGGAATGAGCAGTTCTTC,CASSIEVGLAGGNEQFF
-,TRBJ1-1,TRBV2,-,TGTGCCAGCAGTGTCGTGGCCCGAGGTGAAGCTTTCTTT,CASSVVARGEAFF